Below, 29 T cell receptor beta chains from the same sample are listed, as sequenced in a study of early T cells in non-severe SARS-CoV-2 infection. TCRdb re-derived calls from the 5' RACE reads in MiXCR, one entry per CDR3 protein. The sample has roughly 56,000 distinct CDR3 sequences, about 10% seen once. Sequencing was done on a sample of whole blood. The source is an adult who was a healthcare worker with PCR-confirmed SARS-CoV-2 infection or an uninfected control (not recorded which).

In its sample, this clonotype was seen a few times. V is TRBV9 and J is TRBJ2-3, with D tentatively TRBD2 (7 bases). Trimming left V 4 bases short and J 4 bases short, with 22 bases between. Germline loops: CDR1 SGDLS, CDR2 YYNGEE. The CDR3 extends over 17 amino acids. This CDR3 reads CASSPLLGGGPADTQYF. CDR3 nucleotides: TGTGCCAGCAGCCCCCTTCTAGGGGGAGGGCCGGCAGATACGCAGTATTTT.

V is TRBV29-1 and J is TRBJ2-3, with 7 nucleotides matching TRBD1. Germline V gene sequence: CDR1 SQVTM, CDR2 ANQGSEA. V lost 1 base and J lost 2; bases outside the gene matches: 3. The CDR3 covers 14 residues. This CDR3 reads CSVEVTGATDTQYF. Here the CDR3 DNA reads TGCAGCGTTGAAGTAACAGGGGCCACAGATACGCAGTATTTT.

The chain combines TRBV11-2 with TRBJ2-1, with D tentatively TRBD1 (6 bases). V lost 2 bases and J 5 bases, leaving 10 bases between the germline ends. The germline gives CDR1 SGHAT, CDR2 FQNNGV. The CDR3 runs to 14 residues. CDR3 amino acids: CASSLSTGDNEQFF. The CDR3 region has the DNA TGTGCCAGCAGCTTATCGACAGGTGACAATGAGCAGTTCTTC.

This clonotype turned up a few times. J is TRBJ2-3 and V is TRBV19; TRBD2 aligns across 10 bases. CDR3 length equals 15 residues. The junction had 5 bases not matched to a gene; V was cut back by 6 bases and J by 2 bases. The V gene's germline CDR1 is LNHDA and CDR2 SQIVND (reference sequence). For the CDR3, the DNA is TGTGCCAGTAGGAGCGGGAGGGAGAACACAGATACGCAGTATTTT. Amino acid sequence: CASRSGRENTDTQYF.

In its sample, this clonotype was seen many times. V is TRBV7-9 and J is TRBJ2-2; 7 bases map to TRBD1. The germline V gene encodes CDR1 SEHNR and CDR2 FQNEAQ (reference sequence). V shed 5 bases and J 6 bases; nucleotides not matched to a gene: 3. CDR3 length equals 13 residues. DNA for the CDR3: TGTGCCAGCAGCCCCGGACAGGCCGGGGAGCTGTTTTTT. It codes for CASSPGQAGELFF. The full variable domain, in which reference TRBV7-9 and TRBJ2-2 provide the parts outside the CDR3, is DTGVSQNPRHKITKRGQNVTFRCDPISEHNRLYWYRQTLGQGPEFLTYFQNEAQLEKSRLLSDRFSAERPKGSFSTLEIQRTEQGDSAMYLCASSPGQAGELFFGEGSRLTVL.

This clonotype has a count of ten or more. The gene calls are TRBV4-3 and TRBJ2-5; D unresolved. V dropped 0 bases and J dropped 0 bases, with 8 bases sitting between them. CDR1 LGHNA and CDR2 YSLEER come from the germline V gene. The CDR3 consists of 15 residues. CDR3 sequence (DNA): TGCGCCAGCAGCCAAGACCTGGTCAACCAAGAGACCCAGTACTTC. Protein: CASSQDLVNQETQYF.

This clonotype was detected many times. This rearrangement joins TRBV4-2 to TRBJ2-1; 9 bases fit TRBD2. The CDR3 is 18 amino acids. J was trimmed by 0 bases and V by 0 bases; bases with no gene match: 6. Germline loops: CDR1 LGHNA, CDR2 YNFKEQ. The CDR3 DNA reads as TGTGCCAGCAGCCAAGATCTCCCACTAGCGGGCTCCTACAATGAGCAGTTCTTC. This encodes CASSQDLPLAGSYNEQFF.

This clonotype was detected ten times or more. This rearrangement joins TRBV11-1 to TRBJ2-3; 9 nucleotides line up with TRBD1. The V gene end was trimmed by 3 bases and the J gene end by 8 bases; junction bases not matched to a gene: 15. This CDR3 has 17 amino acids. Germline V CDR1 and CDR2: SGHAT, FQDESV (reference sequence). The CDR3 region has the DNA TGTGCCAGCAGCTTCATAACCTCCGGGACAGGGCGCGTTACGCAGTATTTT. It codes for CASSFITSGTGRVTQYF.

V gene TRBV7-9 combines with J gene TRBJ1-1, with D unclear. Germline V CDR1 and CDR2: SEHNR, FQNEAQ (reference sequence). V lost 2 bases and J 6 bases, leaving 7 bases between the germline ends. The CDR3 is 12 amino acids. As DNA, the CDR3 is TGTGCCAGCAGCTTAAGCTCGGCTGAAGCTTTCTTT. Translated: CASSLSSAEAFF.

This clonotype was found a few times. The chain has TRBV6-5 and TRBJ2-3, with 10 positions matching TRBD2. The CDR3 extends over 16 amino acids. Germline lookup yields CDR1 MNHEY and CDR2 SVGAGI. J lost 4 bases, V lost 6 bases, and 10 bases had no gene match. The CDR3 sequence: CASSLSSGSGADTQYF. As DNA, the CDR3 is TGTGCCAGCAGCCTTTCTAGCGGGAGTGGGGCAGATACGCAGTATTTT.

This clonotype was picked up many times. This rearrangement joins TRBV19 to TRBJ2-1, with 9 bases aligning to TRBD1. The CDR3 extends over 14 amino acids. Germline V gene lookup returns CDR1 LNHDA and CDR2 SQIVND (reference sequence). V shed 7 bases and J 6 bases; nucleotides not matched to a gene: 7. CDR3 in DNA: TGTGCCAGTATCAACCGGGACAGGGTCAATGAGCAGTTCTTC. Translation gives CASINRDRVNEQFF.

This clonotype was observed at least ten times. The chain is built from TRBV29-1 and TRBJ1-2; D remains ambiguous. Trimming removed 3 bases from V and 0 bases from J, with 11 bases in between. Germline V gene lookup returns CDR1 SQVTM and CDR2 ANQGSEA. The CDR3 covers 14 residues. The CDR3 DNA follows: TGCAGCGTTGAGGGAGCGGGCTCTAACTATGGCTACACCTTC. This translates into CSVEGAGSNYGYTF. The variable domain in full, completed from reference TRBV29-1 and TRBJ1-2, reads SAVISQKPSRDICQRGTSLTIQCQVDSQVTMMFWYRQQPGQSLTLIATANQGSEATYESGFVIDKFPISRPNLTFSTLTVSNMSPEDSSIYLCSVEGAGSNYGYTFGSGTRLTVV.

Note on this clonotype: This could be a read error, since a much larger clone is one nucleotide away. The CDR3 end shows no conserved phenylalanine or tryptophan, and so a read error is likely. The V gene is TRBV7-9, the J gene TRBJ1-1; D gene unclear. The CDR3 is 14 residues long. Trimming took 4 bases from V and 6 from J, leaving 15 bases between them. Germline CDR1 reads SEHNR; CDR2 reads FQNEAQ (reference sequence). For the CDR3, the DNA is TGTGCCAGCAGCTACGGAGATACCCGCGCTGAAGCTTTCCTT. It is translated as CASSYGDTRAEAFL.

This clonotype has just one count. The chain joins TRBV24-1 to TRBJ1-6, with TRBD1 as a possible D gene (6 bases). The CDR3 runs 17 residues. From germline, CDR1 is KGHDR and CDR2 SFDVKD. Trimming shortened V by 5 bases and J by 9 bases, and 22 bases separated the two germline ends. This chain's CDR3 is CATSVFHQGIQSSPLHF. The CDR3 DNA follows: TGTGCCACCAGTGTATTTCATCAGGGGATCCAGAGTTCACCCCTCCACTTT.

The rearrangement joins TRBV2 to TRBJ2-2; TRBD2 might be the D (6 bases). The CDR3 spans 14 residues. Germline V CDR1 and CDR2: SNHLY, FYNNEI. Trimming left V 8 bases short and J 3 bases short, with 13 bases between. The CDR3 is CASRRERDTGELFF. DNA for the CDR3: TGTGCCAGCCGACGGGAGAGAGACACCGGGGAGCTGTTTTTT. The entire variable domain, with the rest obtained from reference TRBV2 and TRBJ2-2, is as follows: EPEVTQTPSHQVTQMGQEVILRCVPISNHLYFYWYRQILGQKVEFLVSFYNNEISEKSEIFDDQFSVERPDGSNFTLKIRSTKLEDSAMYFCASRRERDTGELFFGEGSRLTVL.

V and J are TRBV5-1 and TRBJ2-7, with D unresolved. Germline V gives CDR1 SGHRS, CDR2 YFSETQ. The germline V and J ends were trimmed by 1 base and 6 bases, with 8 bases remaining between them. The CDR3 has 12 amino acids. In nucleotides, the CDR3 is TGCGCCAGCAGCTTGCCGGGTTTCGAGCAGTACTTC. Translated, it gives CASSLPGFEQYF.

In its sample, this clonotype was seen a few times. CDR3 loop: CASSLISGGLNTGELFF. The CDR3 DNA reads TGTGCCAGCAGCTTAATTAGCGGGGGACTGAACACCGGGGAGCTGTTTTTT. The rearrangement links TRBV7-3 to TRBJ2-2, with TRBD2 matching over 9 bases. V lost 1 base to trimming and J lost 1 base; unmatched junction nucleotides: 4. The CDR3 runs 17 residues. Germline values: CDR1 SGHTA, CDR2 FQGTGA.

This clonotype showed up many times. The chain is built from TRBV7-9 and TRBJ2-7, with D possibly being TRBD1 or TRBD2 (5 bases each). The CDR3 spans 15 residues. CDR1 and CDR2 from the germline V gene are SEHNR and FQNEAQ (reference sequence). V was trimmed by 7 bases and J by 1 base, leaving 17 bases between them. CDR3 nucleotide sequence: TGTGCCAGCACCACTCCCGGGGCCTCATCCTACGAGCAGTACTTC. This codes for CASTTPGASSYEQYF.

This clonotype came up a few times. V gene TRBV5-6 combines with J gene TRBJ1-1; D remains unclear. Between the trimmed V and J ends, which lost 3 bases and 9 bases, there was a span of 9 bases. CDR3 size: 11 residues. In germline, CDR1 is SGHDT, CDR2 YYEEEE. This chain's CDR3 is CASSSVGQAFF. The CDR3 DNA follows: TGTGCCAGCAGCTCAGTTGGACAAGCTTTCTTT. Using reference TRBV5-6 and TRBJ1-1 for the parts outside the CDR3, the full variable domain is DAGVTQSPTHLIKTRGQQVTLRCSPKSGHDTVSWYQQALGQGPQFIFQYYEEEERQRGNFPDRFSGHQFPNYSSELNVNALLLGDSALYLCASSSVGQAFFGQGTRLTVV.

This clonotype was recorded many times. The CDR3 region is CATSREFGVEQYF. For the CDR3, the DNA is TGTGCCACCAGCAGAGAATTCGGTGTCGAGCAGTACTTC. The gene calls are TRBV15 and TRBJ2-7; D not resolved. Germline assignment: CDR1 LNHNV and CDR2 YYDKDF (reference sequence). CDR3 length: 13 residues. The ends were cut back, 0 bases at V and 6 bases at J, with 9 bases in the middle.

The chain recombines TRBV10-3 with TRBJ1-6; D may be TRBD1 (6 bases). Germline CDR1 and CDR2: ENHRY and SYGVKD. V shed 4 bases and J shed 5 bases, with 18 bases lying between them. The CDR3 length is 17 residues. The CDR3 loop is CAISAGDTSHNNSPLHF. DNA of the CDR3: TGTGCCATCAGTGCTGGGGACACTTCCCACAATAATTCACCCCTCCACTTT.

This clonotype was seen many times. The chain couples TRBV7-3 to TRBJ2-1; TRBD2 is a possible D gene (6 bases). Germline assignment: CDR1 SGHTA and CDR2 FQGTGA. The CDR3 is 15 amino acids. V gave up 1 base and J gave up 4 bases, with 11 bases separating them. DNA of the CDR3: TGTGCCAGCAGCTTAATTGCTAGCGCATACAATGAGCAGTTCTTC. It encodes CASSLIASAYNEQFF.

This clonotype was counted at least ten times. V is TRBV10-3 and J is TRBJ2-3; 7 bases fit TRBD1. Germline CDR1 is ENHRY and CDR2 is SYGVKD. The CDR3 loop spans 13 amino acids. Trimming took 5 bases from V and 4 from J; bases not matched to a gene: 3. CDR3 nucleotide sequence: TGTGCCATCAGTCCGACAGGGTCAGATACGCAGTATTTT. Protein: CAISPTGSDTQYF.

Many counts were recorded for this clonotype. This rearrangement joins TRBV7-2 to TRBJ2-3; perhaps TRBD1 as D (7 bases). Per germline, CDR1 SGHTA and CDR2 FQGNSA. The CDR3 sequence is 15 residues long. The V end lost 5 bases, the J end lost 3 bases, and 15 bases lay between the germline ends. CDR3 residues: CASSAGQSRTDTQYF. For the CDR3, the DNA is TGTGCCAGCAGCGCGGGACAGTCAAGAACAGATACGCAGTATTTT.

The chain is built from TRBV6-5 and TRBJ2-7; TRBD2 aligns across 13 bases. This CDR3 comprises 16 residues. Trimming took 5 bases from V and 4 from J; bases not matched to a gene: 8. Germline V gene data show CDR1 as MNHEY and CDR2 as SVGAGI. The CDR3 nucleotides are TGTGCCAGCAGTCGCGCGGGGACTAGCGGGATGTACGAGCAGTACTTC. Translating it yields CASSRAGTSGMYEQYF.

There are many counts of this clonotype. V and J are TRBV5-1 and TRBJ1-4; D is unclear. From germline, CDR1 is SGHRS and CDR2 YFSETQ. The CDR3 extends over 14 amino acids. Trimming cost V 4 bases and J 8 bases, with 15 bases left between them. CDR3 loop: CASSPHDSREKLFF. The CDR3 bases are TGCGCCAGCAGCCCTCACGATTCTCGAGAAAAACTGTTTTTT.

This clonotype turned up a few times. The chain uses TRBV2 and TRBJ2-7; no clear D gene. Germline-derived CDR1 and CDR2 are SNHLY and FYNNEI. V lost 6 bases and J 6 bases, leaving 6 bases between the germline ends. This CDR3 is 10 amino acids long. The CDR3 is CASSRGEQYF. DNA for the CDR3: TGTGCCAGCAGCAGAGGCGAGCAGTACTTC.

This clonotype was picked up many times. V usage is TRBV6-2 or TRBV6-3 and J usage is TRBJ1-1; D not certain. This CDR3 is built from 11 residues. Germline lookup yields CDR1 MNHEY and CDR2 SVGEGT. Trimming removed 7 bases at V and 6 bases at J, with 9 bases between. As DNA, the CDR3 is TGTGCCAGCACTATAGGACCTGAAGCTTTCTTT. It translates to CASTIGPEAFF.

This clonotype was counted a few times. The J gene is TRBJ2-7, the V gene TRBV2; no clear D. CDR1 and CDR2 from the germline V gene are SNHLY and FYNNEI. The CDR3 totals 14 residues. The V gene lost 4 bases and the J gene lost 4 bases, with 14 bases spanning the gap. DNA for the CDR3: TGTGCCAGCAGTGTAGTAGCCCGAAGGTACGAGCAGTACTTC. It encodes CASSVVARRYEQYF. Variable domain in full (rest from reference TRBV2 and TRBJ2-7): EPEVTQTPSHQVTQMGQEVILRCVPISNHLYFYWYRQILGQKVEFLVSFYNNEISEKSEIFDDQFSVERPDGSNFTLKIRSTKLEDSAMYFCASSVVARRYEQYFGPGTRLTVT.